This passage covers 7 T cell receptor beta chains from one sample sequenced in a study of vaccination effects on CD4 cells after COVID-19. These receptors' antigens are unknown. Profiled with immunoSEQ multiplex PCR; TCRdb holds only in-frame clones, not every one. The table has roughly 27,000 clones, under 75% seen once. Antigen-specific CD4+ T cells were expanded (with viral peptide pools) by the ViraFEST assay ahead of sequencing. Isolation of CD4+ T cells took place after less than twelve days of culture. Having tested negative for nucleocapsid antibodies, the vaccine recipients showed no prior SARS-CoV-2 infection. Here the sequenced sample was CD4+ T cells from PBMCs cultured with SARS-CoV-2 spike peptides, taken before COVID-19 vaccination. The receptors originated from a human donor who received a COVID-19 vaccine.

V and J are TRBV21-1 and TRBJ1-2; the DNA was not compared with TRBD1, the D call given in the table. TRBV21-1 is an annotated pseudogene. The CDR3 totals 19 residues. The CDR3 here is CASSKIVGDRGLSEYGYTF. In nucleotides, the CDR3 is TGTGCCAGCAGCAAAATCGTGGGGGACAGGGGGCTTAGCGAGTATGGCTACACCTTC.

The J gene is TRBJ2-7, the V gene TRBV28, with D possibly being TRBD1 (7 bases). Trimming pared 7 bases from V and 2 bases from J, leaving 15 bases between. CDR3 length equals 14 residues. Per the germline V gene, CDR1 is MDHEN and CDR2 is SYDVKM. The DNA of the CDR3 is TGTGCCAGCACCCAGGGGGGATTTACCTACGAGCAGTACTTC. Translation gives CASTQGGFTYEQYF.

This clone has only a few counts. The genes are TRBV5-4 and TRBJ2-7; 9 bases match TRBD1. This CDR3 spans 15 amino acids. V was clipped by 5 bases and J by 5 bases; unmatched bases: 11. CDR1 SGHNT and CDR2 YYREEE come from the germline V gene (reference sequence). The CDR3: CASRGAGTGLHEQYF. DNA for the CDR3: TGTGCCAGCAGGGGGGCCGGGACAGGGTTACACGAGCAGTACTTC.

This chain links TRBV5-6 with TRBJ1-1; D remains ambiguous. Deletions cut 4 bases from V and 1 base from J, with 8 bases between. CDR1 is SGHDT and CDR2 is YYEEEE in the germline V gene. The CDR3 spans 13 residues. The CDR3, as DNA: TGTGCCAGCAGCGCTATGGGGAACACTGAAGCTTTCTTT. It yields the protein CASSAMGNTEAFF.

V and J are TRBV6-5 and TRBJ1-4; D ambiguous. The V and J ends lost 8 bases and 0 bases respectively, with 7 bases between them. Germline V CDR1 and CDR2: MNHEY, SVGAGI. The length of the CDR3 is 13 residues. The CDR3 reads CASEYSTNEKLFF. The CDR3 region has the DNA TGTGCCAGCGAGTATTCAACTAATGAAAAACTGTTTTTT.

This rearrangement joins TRBV18 to TRBJ2-1; 10 bases agree with TRBD2. The V segment lost 3 bases and the J segment 0 bases; nucleotides outside the gene matches: 5. The germline CDR1 and CDR2 sequences are KGHSH and LQKENI. This CDR3 region has 17 residues. The chain's CDR3 is CASSPFSGRASYNEQFF. CDR3 sequence (DNA): TGTGCCAGCTCACCCTTCAGCGGGAGGGCCTCCTACAATGAGCAGTTCTTC. Full variable domain (remainder filled in from reference TRBV18 and TRBJ2-1): NAGVMQNPRHLVRRRGQEARLRCSPMKGHSHVYWYRQLPEEGLKFMVYLQKENIIDESGMPKERFSAEFPKEGPSILRIQQVVRGDSAAYFCASSPFSGRASYNEQFFGPGTRLTVL.

The chain couples TRBV19 to TRBJ2-5, with D possibly being TRBD1 (5 bases). CDR3 size: 13 residues. V lost 3 bases, J lost 3 bases, and 8 bases lay in between. Germline V gives CDR1 LNHDA, CDR2 SQIVND (reference sequence). The CDR3, as DNA: TGTGCCAGTAGTATGCGCAGGGAAGAGACCCAGTACTTC. Its protein is CASSMRREETQYF.